In this sample, the clone carrying this T cell receptor (beta chain) turned up a few times. The data were taken from a study of blood T cell repertoires in COVID-19. Background on the study: Italy, Spain and the United States were the sources of the convalescent and acute COVID-19 samples. In each case, the material was cDNA or gDNA derived from T cells, B-cell-depleted T cells, or PBMCs.

Germline-derived CDR1 and CDR2 are MNHEY and SVGAGI. V was clipped by 0 bases and J by 4 bases, with 9 bases between them. This CDR3 region has 14 residues. Under the authors' procedure: Nucleated cell counts were estimated from reference gene primer amplification. The method was immunoSEQ multiplex PCR; TCRdb's version includes in-frame clones alone and lacks a portion of them. That table supplies the V and J calls and clone size; D and trimming were determined from the DNA. The table has about 190,000 clones, around four fifths seen once. Sequencing input: peripheral blood. The rearrangement uses TRBV6-5 and TRBJ1-1, with no clear D. The source of this sequence is a human donor in a cohort sampled during active COVID-19. The CDR3 loop is CASSYSFSVTEAFF. CDR3 sequence (DNA): TGTGCCAGCAGTTACTCGTTTTCGGTCACTGAAGCTTTCTTT.